The 19 T cell receptor beta chains below all came from one sample that was sequenced in a study of shared clonotypes between healthy human individuals. Naive CD8 isolation took CD45RO-negative cells positively selected for CCR7 and excluded terminally differentiated effector memory CD45RA+ cells. TCRdb's table, derived via immunoSEQ multiplex PCR, lists solely in-frame clones and lacks some. The sample shows more than 550,000 clones, around 92% of them seen only once. The sample consisted of naive CD8+ T cells sorted from blood. The receptors originated from a man aged 25 to 45 in good health.

The chain combines TRBV6-5 with TRBJ2-7; D is perhaps TRBD1 (6 bases). The V and J ends lost 0 bases and 4 bases respectively, with 16 bases between them. Germline CDR1 reads MNHEY; CDR2 reads SVGAGI. This CDR3 comprises 16 residues. CDR3 protein: CASSYSRLPGVYEQYF. The CDR3 nucleotides are TGTGCCAGCAGTTACTCGAGGCTACCAGGGGTATACGAGCAGTACTTC.

The chain combines TRBV27 with TRBJ2-7; D possibly corresponds to TRBD2 (5 bases). There are 14 residues in the CDR3. Trimming left V 0 bases short and J 2 bases short, with 8 bases between. The germline CDR1 and CDR2 sequences are MNHEY and SMNVEV (reference sequence). The CDR3 region has the DNA TGTGCCAGCAGTTTATCAGCGGCTGCCTACGAGCAGTACTTC. Translating it yields CASSLSAAAYEQYF.

V gene TRBV9 combines with J gene TRBJ2-1, with a weak D call TRBD2 (5 bases). The CDR3 is made up of 14 amino acids. The ends were cut back, 0 bases at V and 2 bases at J, with 6 bases in the middle. The germline gives CDR1 SGDLS, CDR2 YYNGEE. The CDR3 is CASSVDGAYNEQFF. In nucleotides, the CDR3 is TGTGCCAGCAGCGTAGACGGGGCCTACAATGAGCAGTTCTTC.

The chain employs TRBV9 and TRBJ2-4; D is uncertain. The CDR3 runs 18 residues. V was clipped by 6 bases and J by 5 bases, with 27 bases between them. Germline V gene data show CDR1 as SGDLS and CDR2 as YYNGEE. The DNA of the CDR3 is TGTGCCAGCACCGCCAGTGGTACCTTAGTGGCTGGGGAAAACATTCAGTACTTC. The encoded protein is CASTASGTLVAGENIQYF.

The table lists this clone with a count of one. J is TRBJ1-1 and V is TRBV29-1; D call uncertain. The germline CDR1 and CDR2 sequences are SQVTM and ANQGSEA. Deletions cut 7 bases from V and 1 base from J, with 13 bases between. The CDR3 extends over 13 amino acids. For the CDR3, the DNA is TGCAGCGGTGATGACACGCCGAACACTGAAGCTTTCTTT. Amino acid sequence: CSGDDTPNTEAFF.

The CDR3 coding sequence is TGCAGCGTTGTACTGGACAGTCAAGAGACCCAGTACTTC. Protein sequence: CSVVLDSQETQYF. The chain recombines TRBV29-1 with TRBJ2-5; perhaps TRBD1 as D (6 bases). The V gene lost 4 bases and the J gene lost 2 bases, with 11 bases spanning the gap. This CDR3 region has 13 residues. Germline loops: CDR1 SQVTM, CDR2 ANQGSEA.

The chain is built from TRBV25-1 and TRBJ1-3, with TRBD1 as a possible D gene (5 bases). The CDR3 is made up of 13 amino acids. In germline, CDR1 is MGHDK, CDR2 SYGVNS. The ends were cut back, 7 bases at V and 0 bases at J, with 7 bases in the middle. The DNA of the CDR3 is TGTGCCAGCACCGGGACCTCTGGAAACACCATATATTTT. This translates into CASTGTSGNTIYF.

Note on this clone: Other DNA sequences within the sample encode an identical CDR3. This rearrangement joins TRBV27 to TRBJ2-7; TRBD2 aligns across 7 bases. V was pared by 2 bases and J by 3 bases, with 1 base of the junction left unmatched. CDR3 length: 13 amino acids. Germline CDR1 and CDR2: MNHEY and SMNVEV (reference sequence). CDR3 nucleotides: TGTGCCAGCAGTTTAGGACTAGACTACGAGCAGTACTTC. Translation: CASSLGLDYEQYF.

This clone was counted once. The chain carries TRBV27 and TRBJ2-3; TRBD2 is a possible D gene (5 bases). The CDR3 covers 13 residues. V was trimmed by 5 bases and J by 4 bases, leaving 10 bases between them. Germline V gives CDR1 MNHEY, CDR2 SMNVEV (reference sequence). CDR3 nucleotides: TGTGCCAGCAGTCTCACTAGGGCAGATACGCAGTATTTT. Amino acids: CASSLTRADTQYF.

The V gene is TRBV6-1, the J gene TRBJ1-1; D is ambiguous. Between the trimmed V and J ends, which lost 6 bases and 10 bases, there was a span of 12 bases. The CDR3 has 11 residues. Germline CDR1 and CDR2: MNHNS and SASEGT. CDR3 region: CASRAGVRAFF. CDR3 DNA sequence: TGTGCCAGCAGGGCCGGGGTTCGAGCTTTCTTT.

The genes are TRBV6-6 and TRBJ1-5; D is possibly TRBD1 (6 bases). The V end lost 4 bases, the J end lost 3 bases, and 10 bases lay between the germline ends. CDR1 and CDR2 (germline): MNHNY, SVGAGI (reference sequence). This CDR3 region has 14 residues. This CDR3 reads CASSSQGFNQPQHF. In nucleotides, the CDR3 is TGTGCCAGCAGTTCTCAGGGGTTCAATCAGCCCCAGCATTTT.

This chain joins TRBV9 and TRBJ2-3, with D possibly TRBD1 on 5 matching bases. CDR3 size: 12 residues. The V gene lost 0 bases and the J gene lost 6 bases, with 5 bases spanning the gap. CDR1 and CDR2 (germline): SGDLS, YYNGEE. DNA of the CDR3: TGTGCCAGCAGCGTAGCAGGGGATACGCAGTATTTT. It translates to CASSVAGDTQYF.

V usage is TRBV7-9 and J usage is TRBJ2-2; D call uncertain. Germline-derived CDR1 and CDR2 are SEHNR and FQNEAQ (reference sequence). The CDR3 contains 11 residues. Between the trimmed V and J ends, which lost 7 bases and 4 bases, there was a span of 4 bases. CDR3 bases: TGTGCCAGCATTTTCACCGGGGAGCTGTTTTTT. It is translated as CASIFTGELFF.

The J gene is TRBJ1-3, the V gene TRBV30; weak D call: TRBD1 (5 bases). The V gene lost 5 bases and the J gene lost 0 bases, with 17 bases spanning the gap. The CDR3 totals 16 residues. Germline V gives CDR1 GTSNPN, CDR2 SVGIG (reference sequence). This CDR3 reads CAWRQSPGSSGNTIYF. The CDR3 coding sequence is TGTGCCTGGCGTCAGAGTCCAGGGAGCTCTGGAAACACCATATATTTT.

V gene TRBV11-3 combines with J gene TRBJ2-1, with a tentative D call TRBD1 (5 bases). The CDR3 runs to 12 residues. With 4 bases removed from V and 9 bases from J, the gap between germline ends came to 10 bases. CDR1 SGHNT and CDR2 YENEEA come from the germline V gene. CDR3 sequence (DNA): TGTGCCAGCAGCTACTGGGGCGGTGAGCAGTTCTTC. Protein product: CASSYWGGEQFF.

The chain uses TRBV2 and TRBJ2-7; 7 bases agree with TRBD1. The CDR3 is 14 residues long. Germline V gene lookup returns CDR1 SNHLY and CDR2 FYNNEI. With 7 bases clipped from V and 3 bases from J, the junction kept 9 bases outside the gene matches. The DNA of the CDR3 is TGTGCCAGCACCGGACAGGAGGATTTCTACGAGCAGTACTTC. Its translation: CASTGQEDFYEQYF.

The gene calls are TRBV5-1 and TRBJ2-7, with a possible D match to TRBD2 (5 bases). CDR1 and CDR2 from the germline V gene are SGHRS and YFSETQ. Deletions cut 5 bases from V and 2 bases from J, with 17 bases between. The CDR3 covers 15 residues. The CDR3 loop is CASRRTSANAYEQYF. CDR3 in DNA: TGCGCCAGCAGGCGAACTAGTGCAAACGCCTACGAGCAGTACTTC.

This chain links TRBV27 with TRBJ2-3; D is unclear. The CDR3 contains 14 residues. The ends were cut back, 2 bases at V and 2 bases at J, with 8 bases in the middle. Germline CDR1 and CDR2: MNHEY and SMNVEV (reference sequence). The DNA of the CDR3 is TGTGCCAGCAGTTTACTGGGGAACACAGATACGCAGTATTTT. Encoded protein: CASSLLGNTDTQYF.

This clone was picked up one time. The chain couples TRBV4-1 to TRBJ1-4; 9 bases align to TRBD1. Per the germline V gene, CDR1 is MGHRA and CDR2 is YSYEKL. After removal of 4 bases from V and 4 bases from J, the junction contained 4 bases not matched to a gene. This CDR3 comprises 15 residues. For the CDR3, the DNA is TGCGCCAGCAGCCCGCGGGACAGGGATAATGAAAAACTGTTTTTT. Amino acids: CASSPRDRDNEKLFF.